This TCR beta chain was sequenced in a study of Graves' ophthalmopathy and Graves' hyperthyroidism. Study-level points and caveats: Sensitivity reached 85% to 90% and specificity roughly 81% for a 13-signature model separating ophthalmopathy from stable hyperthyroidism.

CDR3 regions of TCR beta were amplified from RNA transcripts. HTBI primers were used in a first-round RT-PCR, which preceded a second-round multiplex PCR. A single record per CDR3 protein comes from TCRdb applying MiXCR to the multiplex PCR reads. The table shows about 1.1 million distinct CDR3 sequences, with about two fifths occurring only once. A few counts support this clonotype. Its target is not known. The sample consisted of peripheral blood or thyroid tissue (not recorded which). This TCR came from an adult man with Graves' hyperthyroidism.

The CDR3 sequence is CASSPPGTVSSGNTIYF. CDR3 in DNA: TGCGCCAGCAGCCCACCGGGGACAGTCAGCTCTGGAAACACCATATATTTT. The chain combines TRBV4-3 with TRBJ1-3; TRBD1 matches 7 bases. This CDR3 is 17 amino acids long. V was pared by 4 bases and J by 0 bases, with 9 bases of the junction left unmatched. Germline CDR1 LGHNA, CDR2 YSLEER.